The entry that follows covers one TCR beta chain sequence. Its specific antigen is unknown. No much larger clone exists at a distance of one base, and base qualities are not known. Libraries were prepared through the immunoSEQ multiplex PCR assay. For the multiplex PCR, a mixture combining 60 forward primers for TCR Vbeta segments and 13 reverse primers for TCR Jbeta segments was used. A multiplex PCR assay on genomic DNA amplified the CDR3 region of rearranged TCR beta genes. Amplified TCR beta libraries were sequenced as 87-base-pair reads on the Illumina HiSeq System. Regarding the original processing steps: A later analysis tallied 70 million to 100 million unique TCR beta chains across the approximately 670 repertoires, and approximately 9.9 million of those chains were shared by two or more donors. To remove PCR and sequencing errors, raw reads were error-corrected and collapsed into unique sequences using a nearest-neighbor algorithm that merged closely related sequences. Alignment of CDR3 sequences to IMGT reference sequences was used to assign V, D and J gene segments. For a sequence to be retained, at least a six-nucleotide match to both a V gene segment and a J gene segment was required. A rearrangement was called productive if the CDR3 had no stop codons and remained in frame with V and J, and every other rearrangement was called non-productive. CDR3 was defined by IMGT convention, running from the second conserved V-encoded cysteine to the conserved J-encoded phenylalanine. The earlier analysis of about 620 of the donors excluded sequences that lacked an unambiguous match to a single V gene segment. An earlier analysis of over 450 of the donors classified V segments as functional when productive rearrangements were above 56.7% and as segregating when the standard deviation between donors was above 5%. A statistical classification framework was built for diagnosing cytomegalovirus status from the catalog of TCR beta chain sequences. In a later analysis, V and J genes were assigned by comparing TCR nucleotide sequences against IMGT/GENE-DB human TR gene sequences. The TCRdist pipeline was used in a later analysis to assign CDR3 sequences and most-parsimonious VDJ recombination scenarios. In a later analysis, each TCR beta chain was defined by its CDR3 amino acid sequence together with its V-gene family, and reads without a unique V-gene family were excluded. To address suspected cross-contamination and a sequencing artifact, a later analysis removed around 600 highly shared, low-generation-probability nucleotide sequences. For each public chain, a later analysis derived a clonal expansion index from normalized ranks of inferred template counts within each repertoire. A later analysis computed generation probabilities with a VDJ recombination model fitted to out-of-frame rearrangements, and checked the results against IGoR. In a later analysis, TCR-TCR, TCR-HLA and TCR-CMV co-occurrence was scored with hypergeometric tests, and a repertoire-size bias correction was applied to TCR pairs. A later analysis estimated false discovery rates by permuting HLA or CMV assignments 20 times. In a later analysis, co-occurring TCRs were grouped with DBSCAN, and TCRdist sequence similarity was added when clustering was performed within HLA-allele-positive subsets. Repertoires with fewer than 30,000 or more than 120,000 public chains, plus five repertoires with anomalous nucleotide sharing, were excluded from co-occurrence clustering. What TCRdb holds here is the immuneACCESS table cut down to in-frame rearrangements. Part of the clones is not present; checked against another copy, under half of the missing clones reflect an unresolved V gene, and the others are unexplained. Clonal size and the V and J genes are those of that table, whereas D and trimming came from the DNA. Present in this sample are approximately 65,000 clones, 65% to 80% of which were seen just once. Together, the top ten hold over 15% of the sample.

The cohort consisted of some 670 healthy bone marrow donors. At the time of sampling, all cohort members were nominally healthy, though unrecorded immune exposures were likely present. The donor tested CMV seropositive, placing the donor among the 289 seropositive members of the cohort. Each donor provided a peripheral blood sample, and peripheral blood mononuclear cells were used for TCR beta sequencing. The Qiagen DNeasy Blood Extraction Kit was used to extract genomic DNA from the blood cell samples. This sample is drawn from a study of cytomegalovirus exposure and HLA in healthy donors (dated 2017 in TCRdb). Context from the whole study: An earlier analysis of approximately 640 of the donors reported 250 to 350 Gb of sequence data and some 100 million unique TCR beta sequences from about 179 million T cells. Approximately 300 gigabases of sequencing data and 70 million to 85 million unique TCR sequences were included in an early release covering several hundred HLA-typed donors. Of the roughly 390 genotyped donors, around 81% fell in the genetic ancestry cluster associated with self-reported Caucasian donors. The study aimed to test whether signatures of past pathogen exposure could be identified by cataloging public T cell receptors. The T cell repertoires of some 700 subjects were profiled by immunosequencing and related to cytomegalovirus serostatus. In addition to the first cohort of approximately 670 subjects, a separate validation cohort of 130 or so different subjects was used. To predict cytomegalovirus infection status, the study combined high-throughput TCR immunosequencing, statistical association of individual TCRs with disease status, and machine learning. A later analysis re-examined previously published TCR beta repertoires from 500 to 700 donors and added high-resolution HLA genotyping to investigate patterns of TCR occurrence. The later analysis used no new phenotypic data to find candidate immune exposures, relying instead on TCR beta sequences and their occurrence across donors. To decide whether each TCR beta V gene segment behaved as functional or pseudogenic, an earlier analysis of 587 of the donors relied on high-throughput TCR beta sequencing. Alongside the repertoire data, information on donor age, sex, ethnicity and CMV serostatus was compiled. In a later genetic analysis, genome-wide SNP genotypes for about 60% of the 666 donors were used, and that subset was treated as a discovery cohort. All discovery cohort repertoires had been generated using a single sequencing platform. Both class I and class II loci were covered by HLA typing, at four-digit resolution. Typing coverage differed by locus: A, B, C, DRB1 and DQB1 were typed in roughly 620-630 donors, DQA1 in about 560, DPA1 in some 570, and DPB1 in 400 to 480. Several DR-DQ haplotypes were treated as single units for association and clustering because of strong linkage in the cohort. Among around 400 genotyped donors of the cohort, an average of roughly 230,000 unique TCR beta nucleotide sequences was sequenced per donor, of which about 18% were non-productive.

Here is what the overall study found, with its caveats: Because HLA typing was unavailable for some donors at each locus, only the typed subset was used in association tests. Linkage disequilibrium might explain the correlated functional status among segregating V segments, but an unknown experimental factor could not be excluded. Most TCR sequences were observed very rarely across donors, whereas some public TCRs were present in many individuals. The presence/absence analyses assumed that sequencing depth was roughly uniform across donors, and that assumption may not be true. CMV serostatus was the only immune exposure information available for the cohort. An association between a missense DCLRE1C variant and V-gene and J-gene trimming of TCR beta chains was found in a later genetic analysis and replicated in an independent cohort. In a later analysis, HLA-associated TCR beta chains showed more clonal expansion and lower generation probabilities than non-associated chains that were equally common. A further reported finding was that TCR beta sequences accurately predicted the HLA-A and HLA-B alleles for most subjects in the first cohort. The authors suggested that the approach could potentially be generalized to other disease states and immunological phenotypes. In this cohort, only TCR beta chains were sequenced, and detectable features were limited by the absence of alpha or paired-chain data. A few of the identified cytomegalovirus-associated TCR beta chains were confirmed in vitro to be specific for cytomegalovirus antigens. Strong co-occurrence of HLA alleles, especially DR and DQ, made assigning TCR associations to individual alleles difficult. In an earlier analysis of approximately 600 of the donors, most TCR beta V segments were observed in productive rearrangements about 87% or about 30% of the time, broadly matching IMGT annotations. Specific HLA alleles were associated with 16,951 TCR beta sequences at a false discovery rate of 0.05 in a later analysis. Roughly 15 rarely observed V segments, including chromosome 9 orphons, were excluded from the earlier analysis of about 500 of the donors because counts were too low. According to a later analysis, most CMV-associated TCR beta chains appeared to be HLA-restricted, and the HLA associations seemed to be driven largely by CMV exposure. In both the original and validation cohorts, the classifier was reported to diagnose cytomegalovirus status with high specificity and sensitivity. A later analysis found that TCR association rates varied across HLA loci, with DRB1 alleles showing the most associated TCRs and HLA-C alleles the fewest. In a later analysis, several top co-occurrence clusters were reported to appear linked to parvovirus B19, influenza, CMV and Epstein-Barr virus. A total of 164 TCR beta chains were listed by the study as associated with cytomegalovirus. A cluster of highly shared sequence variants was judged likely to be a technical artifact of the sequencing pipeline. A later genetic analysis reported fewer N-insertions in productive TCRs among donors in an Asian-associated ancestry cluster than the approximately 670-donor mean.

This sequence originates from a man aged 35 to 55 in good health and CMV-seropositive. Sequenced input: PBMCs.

CDR3 protein: CASSFLRGFSYNEQFF. The nucleotide sequence reads as follows: TGTGCCAGCAGCTTCCTGCGGGGGTTCTCATACAATGAGCAGTTCTTC. The chain links TRBV11-1 with TRBJ2-1, with TRBD2 identical over 7 junction bases. Per the germline V gene (reference sequence), SGHAT is the CDR1 and FQDESV is the CDR2. Relative to germline, V is missing 3 bases and J is missing 4 bases, with 9 bases of the junction outside any gene match. Spanning cysteine to phenylalanine, the CDR3 consists of 16 amino acids. Solely the CDR3 DNA is kept, with 48 bases framed from the first base. Outside the CDR3, residues come from the reference TRBV11-1 and TRBJ2-1 proteins, so the full variable domain is: EAEVAQSPRYKITEKSQAVAFWCDPISGHATLYWYRQILGQGPELLVQFQDESVVDDSQLPKDRFSAERLKGVDSTLKIQPAELGDSAMYLCASSFLRGFSYNEQFFGPGTRLTVL.